The 29 T cell receptor beta chains reported below all come from one sample, sequenced in a study of T cell changes during pregnancy in multiple sclerosis. Method: immunoSEQ multiplex PCR; TCRdb's copy keeps in-frame clones and lacks some. The repertoire holds more than 85,000 clones, with 90% to 95% as singletons. The sequences come from peripheral blood, collected before pregnancy. The receptors here all came from a female donor with multiple sclerosis, enrolled in a pregnancy study.

The rearrangement links TRBV14 to TRBJ1-1, with 10 bases lining up with TRBD1. With V trimmed by 5 bases and J by 1 base, 4 bases remained unmatched. Germline V lookup: CDR1 SGHDN, CDR2 FVKESK. The CDR3 totals 15 residues. Written as DNA, the CDR3 is TGTGCCAGCAGCTTACGGACAGGGGGGAACACTGAAGCTTTCTTT. This sequence encodes CASSLRTGGNTEAFF.

The V gene is TRBV14, the J gene TRBJ1-2, with no clear D. Trimming took off 4 bases at V and 8 bases at J, with 11 bases between the two ends. Germline V gives CDR1 SGHDN, CDR2 FVKESK. The CDR3 length is 12 residues. The CDR3 DNA reads as TGTGCCAGCAGCCCAGAATTCGGGGGCTACACCTTC. Residues: CASSPEFGGYTF.

This chain joins TRBV7-9 and TRBJ2-1; the D gene is possibly TRBD1 (7 bases). This CDR3 is built from 15 residues. Germline V gene data show CDR1 as SEHNR and CDR2 as FQNEAQ (reference sequence). Trimming stripped 1 base from V and 7 bases from J, with 14 bases between. The CDR3 loop reads CASSLGQGGTNEQFF. The CDR3, as DNA: TGTGCCAGCAGCTTAGGACAGGGAGGCACGAATGAGCAGTTCTTC. Full variable domain (remainder filled in from reference TRBV7-9 and TRBJ2-1): DTGVSQNPRHKITKRGQNVTFRCDPISEHNRLYWYRQTLGQGPEFLTYFQNEAQLEKSRLLSDRFSAERPKGSFSTLEIQRTEQGDSAMYLCASSLGQGGTNEQFFGPGTRLTVL.

The chain is built from TRBV6-6 and TRBJ2-1; no definite D call. Trimming removed 7 bases from V and 5 bases from J, with 6 bases in between. The CDR3 is made up of 11 amino acids. Looked up from germline, CDR1 is MNHNY and CDR2 is SVGAGI (reference sequence). CDR3 sequence reads: CASTVNNEQFF. In DNA, the CDR3 is TGTGCCAGCACCGTTAACAATGAGCAGTTCTTC.

This chain links TRBV7-9 with TRBJ2-7; TRBD2 is a possible D gene (5 bases). The CDR3 is 14 amino acids. CDR1 is SEHNR and CDR2 is FQNEAQ in the germline V gene (reference sequence). Between the trimmed V and J ends, which lost 0 bases and 4 bases, there was a span of 10 bases. The CDR3 region has the DNA TGTGCCAGCAGCTTAGCCACTAGAGAGTACGAGCAGTACTTC. As protein: CASSLATREYEQYF. Full variable domain (rest looked up from reference TRBV7-9 and TRBJ2-7): DTGVSQNPRHKITKRGQNVTFRCDPISEHNRLYWYRQTLGQGPEFLTYFQNEAQLEKSRLLSDRFSAERPKGSFSTLEIQRTEQGDSAMYLCASSLATREYEQYFGPGTRLTVT.

The rearrangement joins TRBV7-8 to TRBJ2-1, with D possibly being TRBD2 (6 bases). From germline, CDR1 is SGHVS and CDR2 FQNEAQ. Trimming took 1 base from V and 9 from J, leaving 10 bases between them. This CDR3 comprises 13 residues. This CDR3 reads CASSLGGVVEQFF. The CDR3 DNA reads as TGTGCCAGCAGCTTAGGGGGGGTGGTTGAGCAGTTCTTC.

The gene calls are TRBV19 and TRBJ2-7; D may be TRBD2 (5 bases). In germline, CDR1 is LNHDA, CDR2 SQIVND (reference sequence). The ends were cut back, 6 bases at V and 3 bases at J, with 12 bases in the middle. The CDR3 length is 13 residues. The CDR3 region has the DNA TGTGCCAGTAGGTGGGGAGTTGGCTACGAGCAGTACTTC. It translates to CASRWGVGYEQYF.

This chain joins TRBV28 and TRBJ1-1, with unresolved D. Germline V gives CDR1 MDHEN, CDR2 SYDVKM. V was pared by 2 bases and J by 6 bases, with 10 bases between. The CDR3 covers 13 residues. This chain's CDR3 is CASSLVLTSEAFF. CDR3 DNA: TGTGCCAGCAGTTTAGTGCTAACCTCTGAAGCTTTCTTT.

CDR3 amino acids: CASRPTSGRTHEQYF. The CDR3 coding sequence is TGTGCCAGCAGGCCGACTAGCGGGAGAACCCACGAGCAGTACTTC. V usage is TRBV27 and J usage is TRBJ2-7; 12 bases line up with TRBD2. CDR3 size: 15 residues. Germline V gene lookup returns CDR1 MNHEY and CDR2 SMNVEV (reference sequence). J lost 5 bases, V lost 6 bases, and 8 bases had no gene match.

This clone was counted between two and nine times. The CDR3 DNA reads as TGTGCCAGCAGCCATGTCAGATACACCGGGGAGCTGTTTTTT. Translation gives CASSHVRYTGELFF. This rearrangement joins TRBV14 to TRBJ2-2; D gene uncertain. From germline, CDR1 is SGHDN and CDR2 FVKESK. The CDR3 consists of 14 residues. Between the trimmed V and J ends, which lost 3 bases and 3 bases, there was a span of 8 bases. The complete variable domain, with remaining parts taken from reference TRBV14 and TRBJ2-2, reads EAGVTQFPSHSVIEKGQTVTLRCDPISGHDNLYWYRRVMGKEIKFLLHFVKESKQDESGMPNNRFLAERTGGTYSTLKVQPAELEDSGVYFCASSHVRYTGELFFGEGSRLTVL.

This chain links TRBV7-9 with TRBJ2-1; maybe TRBD2 (6 bases). Germline-derived CDR1 and CDR2 are SEHNR and FQNEAQ (reference sequence). The CDR3 has 18 amino acids. V was pared by 3 bases and J by 5 bases, with 23 bases between. The CDR3, as DNA: TGTGCCAGCAGCTTTATAGCCGGGACTCCGGTTGCGCACAATGAGCAGTTCTTC. Its protein is CASSFIAGTPVAHNEQFF.

This chain connects TRBV7-9 to TRBJ2-2; TRBD2 aligns across 7 bases. The CDR3 has 14 amino acids. Germline V gene data show CDR1 as SEHNR and CDR2 as FQNEAQ (reference sequence). V shed 5 bases, J shed 6 bases, and the junction held 6 bases outside the gene matches. Written as DNA, the CDR3 is TGTGCCAGCAGCGGGAGGGTTCTCTCCGGGGAGCTGTTTTTT. This gives the protein CASSGRVLSGELFF.

This chain joins TRBV30 and TRBJ1-2; 10 bases agree with TRBD1. This CDR3 has 13 residues. V lost 7 bases, J lost 4 bases, and 6 bases stayed unmatched. The germline gives CDR1 GTSNPN, CDR2 SVGIG (reference sequence). CDR3 protein: CASGTGAAYGYTF. The CDR3 DNA reads TGTGCCTCAGGGACAGGGGCGGCCTATGGCTACACCTTC.

The V gene is TRBV28, the J gene TRBJ2-5; a possible D gene is TRBD2 (6 bases). Germline loops: CDR1 MDHEN, CDR2 SYDVKM. The CDR3 has 16 amino acids. With 5 bases removed from V and 1 base from J, the gap between germline ends came to 17 bases. CDR3: CASSPYPGLLQETQYF. CDR3 DNA sequence: TGTGCCAGCAGTCCTTACCCGGGACTCCTCCAAGAGACCCAGTACTTC.

This clone showed up just a few times. The rearrangement uses TRBV27 and TRBJ1-1; D gene unclear. The V and J ends lost 3 bases and 0 bases respectively, with 11 bases between them. The CDR3 contains 15 residues. Germline V lookup: CDR1 MNHEY, CDR2 SMNVEV (reference sequence). The CDR3 region is CASSFGLRMNTEAFF. The CDR3 DNA is TGTGCCAGCAGTTTTGGGCTCCGTATGAACACTGAAGCTTTCTTT.

This clone was counted a single time. The chain recombines TRBV6-1 with TRBJ2-3; TRBD1 is a possible D gene (6 bases). V dropped 3 bases and J dropped 0 bases, with 10 bases sitting between them. This CDR3 spans 15 amino acids. Germline-derived CDR1 and CDR2 are MNHNS and SASEGT. CDR3 sequence reads: CASSDMTGSTDTQYF. CDR3 nucleotides: TGTGCCAGCAGTGATATGACAGGTAGCACAGATACGCAGTATTTT.

V and J are TRBV10-3 and TRBJ2-1; D is possibly TRBD1 (6 bases). The germline V gene has CDR1 ENHRY and CDR2 SYGVKD. V lost 4 bases and J lost 7, with 11 bases in between. The CDR3 has 13 residues. The CDR3 is CAISGGPENEQFF. The DNA of the CDR3 is TGTGCCATCAGTGGGGGGCCAGAGAATGAGCAGTTCTTC.

The rearrangement joins TRBV18 to TRBJ2-5; D is uncertain. CDR3 length: 13 amino acids. V was cut by 6 bases and J by 5 bases, with 13 bases left in between. Germline CDR1 is KGHSH and CDR2 is LQKENI. The CDR3 DNA sequence: TGTGCCAGCTCTCTAAAGTTGGGCGAGACCCAGTACTTC. Translated: CASSLKLGETQYF.

This clone has a handful of counts. J is TRBJ1-1 and V is TRBV2; D not certain. Trimming shortened V by 7 bases and J by 5 bases, and 11 bases separated the two germline ends. CDR1 is SNHLY, CDR2 FYNNEI, per germline. The length of the CDR3 is 12 residues. Written as DNA, the CDR3 is TGTGCCAGCAACGGTGAGTTTACTGAAGCTTTCTTT. Translated: CASNGEFTEAFF. Combining the CDR3 with reference TRBV2 and TRBJ1-1 gives the whole variable domain EPEVTQTPSHQVTQMGQEVILRCVPISNHLYFYWYRQILGQKVEFLVSFYNNEISEKSEIFDDQFSVERPDGSNFTLKIRSTKLEDSAMYFCASNGEFTEAFFGQGTRLTVV.

V usage is TRBV7-9 and J usage is TRBJ1-2; D is possibly TRBD1 (6 bases). CDR3 length equals 15 residues. Germline loops: CDR1 SEHNR, CDR2 FQNEAQ (reference sequence). V was clipped by 5 bases and J by 1 base, with 14 bases between them. CDR3 coding DNA: TGTGCCAGCAGCCCTTGGGGGCTCGGTAACTATGGCTACACCTTC. This codes for CASSPWGLGNYGYTF.

The chain uses TRBV7-9 and TRBJ2-1, with TRBD2 matching 12 bases. The CDR3 extends over 15 amino acids. Germline lookup yields CDR1 SEHNR and CDR2 FQNEAQ (reference sequence). With 4 bases clipped from V and 8 bases from J, the junction kept 6 bases outside the gene matches. The CDR3 loop reads CASSSTSGSPHEQFF. Here the CDR3 DNA reads TGTGCCAGCAGCTCGACTAGCGGGAGCCCCCATGAGCAGTTCTTC.

The chain couples TRBV27 to TRBJ1-2; 7 positions agree with TRBD1. CDR1 is MNHEY and CDR2 is SMNVEV in the germline V gene (reference sequence). The trim removed 5 bases at V and 4 bases at J, leaving 28 bases unmatched. The CDR3 covers 21 residues. In DNA, the CDR3 is TGTGCCAGCAGTCCTAGGGACAACCAAAAACAGGGGAGGTCGACTTTCTATGGCTACACCTTC. It is translated as CASSPRDNQKQGRSTFYGYTF.

The CDR3 region is CASSPGQGDLYGYTF. The CDR3 DNA sequence: TGTGCCAGTAGCCCGGGACAGGGGGATCTCTATGGCTACACCTTC. The chain links TRBV19 to TRBJ1-2; TRBD1 aligns across 11 bases. This CDR3 has 15 amino acids. From germline, CDR1 is LNHDA and CDR2 SQIVND (reference sequence). The V gene end was trimmed by 6 bases and the J gene end by 4 bases; junction bases not matched to a gene: 7.

This rearrangement joins TRBV5-4 to TRBJ2-2; 9 bases line up with TRBD2. This CDR3 contains 17 residues. Losses at the gene ends were 2 bases for V and 0 bases for J; bases not matched to a gene: 5. Germline CDR1 SGHNT, CDR2 YYREEE (reference sequence). CDR3 protein: CASSFEPSGANTGELFF. The CDR3 region has the DNA TGTGCCAGCAGCTTTGAACCTAGCGGGGCGAACACCGGGGAGCTGTTTTTT.

The V gene is TRBV10-1, the J gene TRBJ1-4; TRBD1 matches 12 bases. Germline V gene sequence: CDR1 WNHNN, CDR2 SYGVQD (reference sequence). The CDR3 has 17 amino acids. J was trimmed by 2 bases and V by 6 bases; bases with no gene match: 7. In DNA form, the CDR3 reads TGCGCCAGCAGGAGGGACAGGGGGCGTCGGACTAATGAAAAACTGTTTTTT. This gives the protein CASRRDRGRRTNEKLFF.

The chain combines TRBV7-9 with TRBJ2-1, with 9 bases fitting TRBD1. Trimming took 5 bases from V and 6 from J; bases not matched to a gene: 5. The CDR3 spans 14 residues. Germline assignment: CDR1 SEHNR and CDR2 FQNEAQ (reference sequence). This CDR3 reads CASSRTGVVNEQFF. CDR3 DNA: TGTGCCAGCAGCCGGACAGGGGTTGTCAATGAGCAGTTCTTC.

The J gene is TRBJ1-2, the V gene TRBV13, with D tentatively TRBD1 (5 bases). The CDR3 is made up of 16 amino acids. Germline V gene lookup returns CDR1 PRHDT and CDR2 FYEKMQ (reference sequence). V was shortened by 5 bases and J by 5 bases, with 21 bases between the two germline ends. The CDR3 here is CASSPVGLRREYGYTF. CDR3 nucleotide sequence: TGTGCCAGCAGCCCAGTGGGACTGCGGAGGGAGTATGGCTACACCTTC.

The chain joins TRBV15 to TRBJ1-1; D might be TRBD1 (5 bases). The CDR3 has 12 amino acids. Germline V CDR1 and CDR2: LNHNV, YYDKDF (reference sequence). Deletions cut 5 bases from V and 11 bases from J, with 15 bases between. The CDR3 DNA sequence: TGTGCCACCAGCGCCCCAGCCCGGGGGGCTTTCTTT. Its protein is CATSAPARGAFF.

The rearrangement links TRBV13 to TRBJ2-3, with D possibly TRBD2 on 6 matching bases. Per germline, CDR1 PRHDT and CDR2 FYEKMQ (reference sequence). The germline V and J ends were trimmed by 5 bases and 6 bases, with 21 bases remaining between them. The CDR3 length is 16 residues. The DNA of the CDR3 is TGTGCCAGCAGCCCCCGCCTTGGGGAGGTAAAGGATACGCAGTATTTT. Translation: CASSPRLGEVKDTQYF. Full variable domain (remainder filled in from reference TRBV13 and TRBJ2-3): AAGVIQSPRHLIKEKRETATLKCYPIPRHDTVYWYQQGPGQDPQFLISFYEKMQSDKGSIPDRFSAQQFSDYHSELNMSSLELGDSALYFCASSPRLGEVKDTQYFGPGTRLTVL.